This paragraph covers one TCR beta chain sequence. The data originate from a study of T cells expressing NK-cell markers. No DNA is given; TCRdb re-called the 5' RACE reads and lists each CDR3 protein once. The sample features about 440,000 distinct CDR3 sequences, with less than 7.5% in its top ten. The germline gives CDR1 LNHNV, CDR2 YYDKDF (reference sequence). CDR3 size: 15 residues. The rearrangement uses TRBV15 and TRBJ1-4. The clonotype was recovered from a woman between 18 and 75 years old in good health. Material for sequencing was blood T cells: a sorted CD56 or NKG2C T cell subset, CD4+ or CD8+ T cells, or bulk PBMC T cells (not recorded which). The CDR3: CATSRSRESVEKLFF.